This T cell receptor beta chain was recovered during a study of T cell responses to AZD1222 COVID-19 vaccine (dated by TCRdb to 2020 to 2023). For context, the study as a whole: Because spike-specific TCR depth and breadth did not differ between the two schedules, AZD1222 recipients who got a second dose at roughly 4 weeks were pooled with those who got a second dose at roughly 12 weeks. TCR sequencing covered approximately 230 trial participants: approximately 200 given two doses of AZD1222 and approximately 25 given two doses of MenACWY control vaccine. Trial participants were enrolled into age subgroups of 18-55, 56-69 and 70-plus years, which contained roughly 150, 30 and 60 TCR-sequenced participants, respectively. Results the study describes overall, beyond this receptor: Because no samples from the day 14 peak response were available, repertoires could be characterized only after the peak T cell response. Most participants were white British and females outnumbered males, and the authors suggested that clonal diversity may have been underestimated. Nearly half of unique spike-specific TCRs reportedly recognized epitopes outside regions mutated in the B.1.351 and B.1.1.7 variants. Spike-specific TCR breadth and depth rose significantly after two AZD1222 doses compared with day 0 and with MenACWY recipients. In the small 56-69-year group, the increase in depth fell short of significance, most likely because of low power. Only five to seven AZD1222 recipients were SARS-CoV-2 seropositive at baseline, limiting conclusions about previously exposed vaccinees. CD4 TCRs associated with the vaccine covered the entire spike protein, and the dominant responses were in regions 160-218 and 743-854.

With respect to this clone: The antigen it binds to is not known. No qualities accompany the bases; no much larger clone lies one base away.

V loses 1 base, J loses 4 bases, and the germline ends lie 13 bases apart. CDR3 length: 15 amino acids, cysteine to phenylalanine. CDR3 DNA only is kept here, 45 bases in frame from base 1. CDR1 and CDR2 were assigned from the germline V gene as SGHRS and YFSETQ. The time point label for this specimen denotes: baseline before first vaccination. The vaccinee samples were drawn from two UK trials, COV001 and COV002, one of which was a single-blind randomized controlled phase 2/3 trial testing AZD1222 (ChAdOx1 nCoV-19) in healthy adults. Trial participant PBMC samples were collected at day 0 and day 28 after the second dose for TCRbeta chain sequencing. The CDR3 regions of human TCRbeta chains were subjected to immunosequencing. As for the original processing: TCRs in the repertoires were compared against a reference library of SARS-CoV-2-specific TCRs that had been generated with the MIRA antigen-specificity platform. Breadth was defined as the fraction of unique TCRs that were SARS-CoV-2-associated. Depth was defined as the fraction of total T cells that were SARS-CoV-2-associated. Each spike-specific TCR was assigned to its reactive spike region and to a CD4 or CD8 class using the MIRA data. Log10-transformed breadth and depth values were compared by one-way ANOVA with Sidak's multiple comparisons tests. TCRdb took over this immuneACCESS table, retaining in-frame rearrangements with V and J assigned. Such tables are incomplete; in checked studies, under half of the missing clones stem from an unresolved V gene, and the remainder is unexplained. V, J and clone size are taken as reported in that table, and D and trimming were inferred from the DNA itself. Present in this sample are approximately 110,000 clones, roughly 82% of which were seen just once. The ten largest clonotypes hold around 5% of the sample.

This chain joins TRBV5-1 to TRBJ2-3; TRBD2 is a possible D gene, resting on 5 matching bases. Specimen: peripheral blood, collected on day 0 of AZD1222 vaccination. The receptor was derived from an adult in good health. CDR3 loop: CASSLRGFQPDTQYF. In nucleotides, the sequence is TGCGCCAGCAGCTTGAGAGGGTTTCAGCCAGATACGCAGTATTTT.